A selection of T cell receptor beta chains follows, all from one sample in a study of cytomegalovirus exposure and HLA in healthy donors. Assay used: immunoSEQ multiplex PCR; TCRdb lists only in-frame clones, some missing. The sample yields fewer than 120,000 clones, roughly 90% seen once. The sequenced sample was PBMCs. Receptors were obtained from a woman aged 30 to 39 in good health and CMV-seropositive. Both conserved end residues are part of each CDR3. D genes are given only for firm matches. Clone size, where shown, is once, few, many, or a class for clones that have expanded.

size: NA; J: TRBJ2-2; D: NA; V: TRBV4-1; DNA: TGCGCCAGCAGCCAAGATCGGTGGGCTAGCAGCACCGGGGAGCTGTTTTTT; CDR3: CASSQDRWASSTGELFF
size: NA; J: TRBJ2-1; D: TRBD1; V: TRBV11-3; DNA: TGTGCCAGCAGCCCAAAGATGGGACAGAGCTCCTACAATGAGCAGTTCTTC; CDR3: CASSPKMGQSSYNEQFF
size: NA; J: TRBJ2-7; D: TRBD1; V: TRBV28; DNA: TGTGCCAGCATCACTTCCGGACAGGGATCTTACGAGCAGTACTTC; CDR3: CASITSGQGSYEQYF
size: NA; J: TRBJ1-1; D: NA; V: TRBV6-5; DNA: TGTGCCAGCAGTTTCCACTTTACAGGGATGGCTGAAGCTTTCTTT; CDR3: CASSFHFTGMAEAFF
size: NA; J: TRBJ1-1; D: NA; V: TRBV7-6; DNA: TGTGCCAGCAGCTTATCGGACACTGAAGCTTTCTTT; CDR3: CASSLSDTEAFF
size: NA; J: TRBJ2-1; D: TRBD1; V: TRBV5-6; DNA: TGTGCCAGCAGCGCCCTGACAGGGGGATTCAATGAGCAGTTCTTC; CDR3: CASSALTGGFNEQFF
size: once; J: TRBJ1-6; D: NA; V: TRBV30; DNA: TGTGCCTGGAGAGGGGATCTGGAATCACCCCTCCACTTT; CDR3: CAWRGDLESPLHF
size: NA; J: TRBJ2-7; D: NA; V: TRBV18; DNA: TGTGCCAGCTCACCGTCATTCATGAACTTCAACTACGAGCAGTACTTC; CDR3: CASSPSFMNFNYEQYF
size: many; J: TRBJ1-5; D: NA; V: TRBV19; DNA: TGTGCCAGTAGTATAGATCGGCAGCGGCCCCAGCATTTT; CDR3: CASSIDRQRPQHF
size: NA; J: TRBJ2-7; D: NA; V: TRBV7-9; DNA: TGTGCCAGCAGCTTGGGGGCATCCGGGACGGACTCCTACGAGCAGTACTTC; CDR3: CASSLGASGTDSYEQYF
size: NA; J: TRBJ2-7; D: TRBD1; V: TRBV7-9; DNA: TGTGCCAGCAGCAAAGGGACAGGGGGTAACGAGCAGTACTTC; CDR3: CASSKGTGGNEQYF
size: NA; J: TRBJ2-5; D: NA; V: TRBV30; DNA: TGTGCCTGGAGGGACTTCTGGGAGACCCAGTACTTC; CDR3: CAWRDFWETQYF
size: NA; J: TRBJ2-1; D: TRBD2; V: TRBV5-1; DNA: TGCGCCAGCAGCCCCGGACTAGGCAGATACAATGAGCAGTTCTTC; CDR3: CASSPGLGRYNEQFF
size: NA; J: TRBJ2-3; D: TRBD2; V: TRBV28; DNA: TGTGCCAGCAGCTATGTCATCGGACTAGCGATCACAGATACGCAGTATTTT; CDR3: CASSYVIGLAITDTQYF
size: NA; J: TRBJ2-5; D: TRBD2; V: TRBV12-5; DNA: TGTGCTAGTGGTTTCGGTACTAGCGGGGGGGCCGGTGAGACCCAGTACTTC; CDR3: CASGFGTSGGAGETQYF